In this sample, the clone carrying this TCR beta chain turned up once. This likely stems from a read error, as it lies one base from a far larger clone. The time point was: before trial treatment. The therapy administered to donors comprised nivolumab, ipilimumab, aspirin, low-dose cyclophosphamide and low-dose radiotherapy. Each patient who was eligible had an advanced solid tumor with no tumor-infiltrating lymphocytes. First-strand cDNA relied on TRAV- and TRBV-specific primers spanning alpha and beta chains. The TCRs were subjected to amplification over about 19 PCR cycles employing a constant-region primer in conjunction with a V-primer adapter. Each CDR3 protein gets one entry after TCRdb re-called the reads with MiXCR. Of around 68,000 distinct CDR3 sequences listed, 26% are singletons. The data derive from a study of low-dose radiotherapy and immunotherapy resistance in tumors. In the study overall: The 200 mg/m2 dose of intravenous cyclophosphamide was given every two weeks, one day before radiation and immunotherapy.

Trimming took off 0 bases at V and 7 bases at J, with 16 bases between the two ends. Germline CDR1 reads MNHEY; CDR2 reads SVGEGT. This CDR3 comprises 15 residues. The clonotype was recovered from a male donor with rectosigmoid adenocarcinoma. The chain joins TRBV6-2 or TRBV6-3 to TRBJ2-7; D gene uncertain. The material was PBMCs, obtained before treatment. CDR3 protein: CASSYSILAYNEQYF. The CDR3 DNA is TGTGCCAGCAGTTACTCGATACTGGCCTACAATGAGCAGTACTTC.